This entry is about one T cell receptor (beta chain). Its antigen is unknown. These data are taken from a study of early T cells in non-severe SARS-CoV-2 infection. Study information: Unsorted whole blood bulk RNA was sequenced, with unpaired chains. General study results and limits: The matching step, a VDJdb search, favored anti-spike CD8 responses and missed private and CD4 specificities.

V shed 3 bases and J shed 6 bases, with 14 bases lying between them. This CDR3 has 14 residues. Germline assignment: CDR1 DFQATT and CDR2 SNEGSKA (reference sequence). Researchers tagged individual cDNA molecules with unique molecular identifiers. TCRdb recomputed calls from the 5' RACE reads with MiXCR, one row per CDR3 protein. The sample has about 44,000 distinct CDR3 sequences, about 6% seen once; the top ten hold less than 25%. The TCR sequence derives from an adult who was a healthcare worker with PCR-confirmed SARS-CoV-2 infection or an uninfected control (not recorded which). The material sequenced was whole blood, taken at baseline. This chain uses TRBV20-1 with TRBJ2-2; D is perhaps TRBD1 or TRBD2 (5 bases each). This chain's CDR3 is CSARLLVGAGELFF. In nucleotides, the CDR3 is TGCAGTGCTAGGCTGCTAGTGGGGGCCGGGGAGCTGTTTTTT.